The T cell receptor beta chain under discussion was sequenced for a study of cytomegalovirus exposure and HLA in healthy donors. Of note for this clone: Its antigen is undetermined.

Trimming took off 8 bases at V and 2 bases at J, with 9 bases between the two ends. Germline V CDR1 and CDR2: SQVTM, ANQGSEA. The length of the CDR3 is 11 residues. The PCR had 60 Vbeta and 13 Jbeta primers. Generated by immunoSEQ multiplex PCR, the TCRdb table keeps only in-frame clones and is missing some. The sample includes over 100,000 clones. Study-wide points: In a later analysis, TCR association rates varied by HLA locus: DRB1 most, HLA-C fewest. Common viral pathogens (according to a later analysis) appeared linked to several of the most significant clusters. The classifier, whose performance was assessed in both the original and validation cohorts, reportedly diagnosed cytomegalovirus status with high specificity and sensitivity.

This rearrangement joins TRBV29-1 to TRBJ1-1; no reliable D call. Sequencing was performed on PBMCs. This TCR derives from a middle-aged man in good health and CMV-seropositive. For the CDR3, the DNA is TGCAGCCTCAGACATAACACTGAAGCTTTCTTT. Encoded protein: CSLRHNTEAFF.